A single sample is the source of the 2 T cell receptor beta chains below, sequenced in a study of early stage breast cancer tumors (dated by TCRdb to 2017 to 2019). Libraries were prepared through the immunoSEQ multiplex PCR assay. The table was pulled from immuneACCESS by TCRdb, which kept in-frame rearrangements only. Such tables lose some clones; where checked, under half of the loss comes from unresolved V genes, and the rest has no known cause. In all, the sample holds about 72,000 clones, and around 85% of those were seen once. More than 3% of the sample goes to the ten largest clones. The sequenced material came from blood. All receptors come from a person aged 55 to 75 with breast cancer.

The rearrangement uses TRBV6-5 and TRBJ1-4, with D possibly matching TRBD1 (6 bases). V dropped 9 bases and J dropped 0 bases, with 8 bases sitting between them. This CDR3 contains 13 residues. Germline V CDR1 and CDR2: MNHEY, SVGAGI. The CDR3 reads CASSGATNEKLFF. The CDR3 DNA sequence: TGTGCCAGTTCAGGGGCAACTAATGAAAAACTGTTTTTT.

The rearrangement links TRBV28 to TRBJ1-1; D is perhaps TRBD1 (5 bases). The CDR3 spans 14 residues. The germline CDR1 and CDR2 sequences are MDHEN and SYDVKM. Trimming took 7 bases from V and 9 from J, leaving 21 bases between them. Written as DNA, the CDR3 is TGTGCCAGCAAGAAGACAGTCGAAGGGTCCAAAGCTTTCTTT. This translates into CASKKTVEGSKAFF.